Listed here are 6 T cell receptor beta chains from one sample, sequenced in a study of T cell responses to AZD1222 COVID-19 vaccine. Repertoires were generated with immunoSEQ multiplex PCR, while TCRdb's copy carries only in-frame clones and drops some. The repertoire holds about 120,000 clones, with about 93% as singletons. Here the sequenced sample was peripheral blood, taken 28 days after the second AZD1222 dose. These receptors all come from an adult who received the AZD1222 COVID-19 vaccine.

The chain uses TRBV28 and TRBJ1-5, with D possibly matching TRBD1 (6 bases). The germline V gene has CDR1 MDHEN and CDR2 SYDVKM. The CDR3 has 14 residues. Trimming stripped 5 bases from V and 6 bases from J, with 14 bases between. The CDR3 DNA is TGTGCCAGCAGTCCAGGGGAGGTTGGTCAGCCCCAGCATTTT. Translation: CASSPGEVGQPQHF.

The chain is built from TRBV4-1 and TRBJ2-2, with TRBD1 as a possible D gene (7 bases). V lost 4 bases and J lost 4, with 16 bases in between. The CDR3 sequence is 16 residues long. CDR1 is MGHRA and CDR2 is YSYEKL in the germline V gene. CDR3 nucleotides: TGCGCCAGCAGCCGAACCAGGGGGGTTGGCACCGGGGAGCTGTTTTTT. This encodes CASSRTRGVGTGELFF.

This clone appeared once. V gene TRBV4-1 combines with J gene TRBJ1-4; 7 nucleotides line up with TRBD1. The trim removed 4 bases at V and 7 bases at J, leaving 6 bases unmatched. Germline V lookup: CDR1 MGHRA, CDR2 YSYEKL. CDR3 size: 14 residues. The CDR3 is CASSLIAGGEKLFF. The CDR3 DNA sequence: TGCGCCAGCAGCCTTATCGCAGGGGGTGAAAAACTGTTTTTT.

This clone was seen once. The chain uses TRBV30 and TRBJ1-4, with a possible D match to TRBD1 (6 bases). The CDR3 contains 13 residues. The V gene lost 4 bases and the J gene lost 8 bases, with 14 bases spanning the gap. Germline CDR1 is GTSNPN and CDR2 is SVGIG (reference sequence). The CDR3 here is CAWTPGVSEKLFF. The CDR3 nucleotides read TGTGCCTGGACCCCAGGGGTATCCGAAAAACTGTTTTTT.

The CDR3 bases are TGTGCCAGCAGCTTAGAAGGGCCGGGCGGAGGCTACACCTTC. This gives the protein CASSLEGPGGGYTF. The chain employs TRBV7-2 and TRBJ1-2, with unresolved D. The germline CDR1 and CDR2 sequences are SGHTA and FQGNSA. V dropped 1 base and J dropped 8 bases, with 14 bases sitting between them. This CDR3 contains 14 residues.

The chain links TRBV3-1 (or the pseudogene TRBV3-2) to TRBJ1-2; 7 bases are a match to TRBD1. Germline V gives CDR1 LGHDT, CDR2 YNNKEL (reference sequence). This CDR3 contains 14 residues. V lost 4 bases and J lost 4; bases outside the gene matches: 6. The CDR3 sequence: CASSLEDRSYGYTF. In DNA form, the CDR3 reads TGTGCCAGCAGCCTTGAGGACAGGTCCTATGGCTACACCTTC.